The entry that follows covers one T cell receptor beta chain sequence. What it binds is unknown. The sample originates from a study of somatic mutations in cytotoxic T cells in rheumatoid arthritis. Background on the study: Flow sorting yielded some V beta antibody-stained T-cell populations at nearly 100% purity, among them V beta1+ cells sequenced for TCRB. Overall study findings and caveats: Rheumatoid arthritis patients showed slight TRBV07 underrepresentation, and this was not adjusted for multiple comparisons. Any difference in CD8+ T-cell clonality between patients who had rheumatoid arthritis and healthy controls who were age-matched was not statistically significant. For about an eighth of the 65 patients, a single CD8+ clone accounted for more than 20% of CD8+ cells.

Germline trimming cut 10 bases from V and 7 bases from J; bases unmatched to any gene: 9. Germline CDR1 reads LNHDA; CDR2 reads SQIVND (reference sequence). This CDR3 is built from 13 residues. Here immunoSEQ multiplex PCR was the method, and the copy in TCRdb shows in-frame clones only, minus some. Here the sample spans about 20,000 clones, 70% to 90% being singletons. V is TRBV19 and J is TRBJ2-1, with 8 bases that match TRBD2. This receptor was obtained from a woman aged 45-59 years in good health. The sample taken for sequencing was CD8+ T cells sorted from blood. The CDR3 nucleotides read TGTGCCACCCCAGCGGGGGCCCTAAATGAGCAGTTCTTC. Protein sequence: CATPAGALNEQFF.